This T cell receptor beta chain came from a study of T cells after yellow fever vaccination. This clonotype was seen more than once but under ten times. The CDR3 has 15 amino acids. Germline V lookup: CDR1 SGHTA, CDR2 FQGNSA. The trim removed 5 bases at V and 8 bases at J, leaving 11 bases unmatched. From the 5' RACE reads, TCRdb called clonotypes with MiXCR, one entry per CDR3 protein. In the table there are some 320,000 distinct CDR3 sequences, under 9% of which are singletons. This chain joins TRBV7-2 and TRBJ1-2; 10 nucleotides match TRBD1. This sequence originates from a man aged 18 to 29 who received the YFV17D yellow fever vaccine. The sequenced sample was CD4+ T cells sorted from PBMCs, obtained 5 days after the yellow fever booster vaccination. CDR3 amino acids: CASSIRQGAARGYTF. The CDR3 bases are TGTGCCAGCAGCATCCGACAGGGGGCAGCGAGAGGCTACACCTTC.